This passage covers 5 T cell receptor beta chains from one sample sequenced in a study of shared clonotypes between healthy human individuals. The protocol was immunoSEQ multiplex PCR, while the TCRdb copy is restricted to in-frame clones and leaves out a portion. In the table there are under 850,000 clones, over 90% of which are singletons. The naive CD8 subset, CD45RO-negative cells positively selected for CCR7, excluded terminally differentiated effector memory CD45RA+ cells. Sample: naive CD8+ T cells sorted from blood. The receptors originated from a man aged 25 to 45 in good health.

The V gene is TRBV15, the J gene TRBJ1-1, with D unclear. Trimming stripped 4 bases from V and 2 bases from J, with 8 bases between. The CDR3 sequence is 13 residues long. CDR1 is LNHNV and CDR2 is YYDKDF in the germline V gene (reference sequence). The CDR3 DNA reads TGTGCCACCAGCAACGGGGTTAACACTGAAGCTTTCTTT. Protein product: CATSNGVNTEAFF.

The rearrangement joins TRBV7-8 to TRBJ1-2; no firm D call. Germline values: CDR1 SGHVS, CDR2 FQNEAQ. V lost 1 base and J lost 0, with 12 bases in between. The CDR3 spans 16 residues. The CDR3 reads CASSLELTEANYGYTF. DNA of the CDR3: TGTGCCAGCAGCTTAGAATTAACCGAAGCTAACTATGGCTACACCTTC. Based on the CDR3 plus reference TRBV7-8 and TRBJ1-2, the full variable domain is GAGVSQSPRYKVAKRGQDVALRCDPISGHVSLFWYQQALGQGPEFLTYFQNEAQLDKSGLPSDRFFAERPEGSVSTLKIQRTQQEDSAVYLCASSLELTEANYGYTFGSGTRLTVV.

The chain employs TRBV29-1 and TRBJ1-4, with D unclear. CDR3 length: 15 amino acids. V lost 1 base to trimming and J lost 0 bases, with 9 bases between them. CDR1 is SQVTM, CDR2 ANQGSEA, per germline. The CDR3 loop reads CSVEGEEATNEKLFF. The CDR3 nucleotides read TGCAGCGTTGAAGGAGAGGAGGCAACTAATGAAAAACTGTTTTTT.

The chain is built from TRBV19 and TRBJ2-4; D is perhaps TRBD1 or TRBD2 (6 bases each). The CDR3 extends over 16 amino acids. CDR1 LNHDA and CDR2 SQIVND come from the germline V gene (reference sequence). The ends were cut back, 3 bases at V and 6 bases at J, with 18 bases in the middle. Here the CDR3 reads CASSMILGGPLNIQYF. CDR3 nucleotide sequence: TGTGCCAGTAGTATGATCTTAGGGGGGCCCCTAAACATTCAGTACTTC.

This chain joins TRBV2 and TRBJ2-7; no firm D call. The CDR3 is made up of 11 amino acids. CDR1 SNHLY and CDR2 FYNNEI come from the germline V gene. The germline V and J ends were trimmed by 4 bases and 4 bases, with 5 bases remaining between them. CDR3: CASSVPYEQYF. The CDR3 nucleotides are TGTGCCAGCAGTGTTCCATACGAGCAGTACTTC.